This record looks at one T cell receptor (beta chain) sequence and its context. This clonotype has a count of ten or more. Its cognate antigen has yet to be identified. No qualities accompany the bases; no much larger clone lies one base away. Set within a cohort of healthcare workers in London, UK, this nested case-control study involved weekly PCR testing of nasopharyngeal swabs along with blood sampling. Between 23 and 31 March 2020, the week of the UK lockdown, healthcare workers were enrolled and then followed up weekly for as long as 16 weeks. Library prep was done by 5' RACE. The sequencer was a NextSeq 500. To correct for sequencing error and PCR bias, the TCR library protocol tagged individual cDNA molecules with unique molecular identifiers. TCR alpha and beta chains were both sequenced, and the abundances of alpha and beta sequences in each sample were closely correlated with each other. On the authors' methods: Decombinator V4 was used to perform V gene, J gene and CDR3 annotation of TCR sequences. Expanded TCRs were defined as changing significantly between any two time points under a Poisson model with p below 0.0001. TCR abundances were normalised to the total number of TCRs sequenced in each sample and reported as counts per million. TRAV1-2 paired with TRAJ12, TRAJ20 or TRAJ33 defined MAIT TCRs, while TRAV10 paired with TRAJ18 defined iNKT TCRs. VDJdb, accessed 1 November 2021, was searched for CMV, EBV and SARS-CoV-2 annotated TCRs, excluding TCRs annotated for multiple antigens. TCRdb ran its own pipeline on the public reads, namely fastp trimming at Q25 and MiXCR clone calling, and kept in-frame beta chains. Each entry is one CDR3 protein sequence, shown with its most common DNA and genes. These V and J calls rely on TCRdb rather than the paper's analysis. Counted in this sample were some 80,000 distinct CDR3 sequences; about 5% of them appeared once. The biggest ten clones account for approximately 7.4% of the sample.

From cysteine to phenylalanine, the CDR3 is 15 amino acids long. Of the read, only the CDR3 DNA is kept; its 45 bases are in frame from base 1. Trimming at the junction amounts to 1 base on V and 1 base on J, and the germline ends lie 11 bases apart. CDR1 MNHNS and CDR2 SASEGT were looked up in the germline V gene. The sample originates from a study of early T cells in non-severe SARS-CoV-2 infection (dated by TCRdb to the early 2020s). Regarding the study in general: Bulk RNA from unsorted whole blood was used for TCR sequencing, so alpha and beta chains could not be paired.

Findings and caveats that apply to the study as a whole: VDJdb matching was skewed toward anti-spike CD8 responses and likely underestimated virus-specific expansions, missing private and CD4 specificities.

The chain is encoded by TRBV6-1 joined to TRBJ2-7; matching of 5 bases hints at TRBD2 as the D gene. The sequences come from whole blood, collected at baseline. The clonotype comes from an adult who was a healthcare worker with PCR-confirmed SARS-CoV-2 infection or an uninfected control (not recorded which). The CDR3 here reads CASSEGRTVSYEQYF. The DNA sequence is TGTGCCAGCAGTGAAGGGAGGACGGTTTCCTACGAGCAGTACTTC.